This T cell receptor beta chain derives from a study of blood T cell repertoires in COVID-19. This clone was recorded at least ten times. The CDR3 length is 12 residues. Germline V gene sequence: CDR1 SGHVS, CDR2 FQNEAQ. Trimming took 0 bases from V and 4 from J, leaving 4 bases between them. Some clones are missing from TCRdb's copy, which holds only in-frame ones; the method was immunoSEQ multiplex PCR. The sample yields fewer than 400,000 clones, about 83% seen once. Material for sequencing was peripheral blood. The chain employs TRBV7-8 and TRBJ2-7; no reliable D call. This sequence originates from a man younger than 45 with active or convalescent COVID-19. CDR3 amino acids: CASSLAQYEQYF. The CDR3 DNA is TGTGCCAGCAGCTTAGCGCAGTACGAGCAGTACTTC.